This entry lists 11 T cell receptor beta chains sequenced from one sample in a study of shared T cell receptors in the human thymus. Profiled with immunoSEQ multiplex PCR; TCRdb holds only in-frame clones, not every one. This sample has approximately 730,000 clones, with 70% to 90% found just once. These data also featured in a second study, about human thymus T cells.

The sequenced sample was thymocytes. Receptors were obtained from a girl under three years old with a congenital heart defect.

The chain employs TRBV20-1 and TRBJ1-2; unclear D gene. The germline CDR1 and CDR2 sequences are DFQATT and SNEGSKA (reference sequence). Trimming stripped 7 bases from V and 8 bases from J, with 14 bases between. This CDR3 contains 11 residues. Here the CDR3 reads CSGGEVGGYTF. The DNA of the CDR3 is TGCAGTGGCGGCGAGGTCGGGGGCTACACCTTC.

V usage is TRBV7-6 and J usage is TRBJ2-7, with 9 bases identical to TRBD1. Germline V CDR1 and CDR2: SGHVS, FNYEAQ. This CDR3 spans 17 amino acids. The J segment lost 7 bases and the V segment lost 2 bases, leaving 15 bases of the junction unmatched. The CDR3 is CASSLLGQGTCLREQYF. Written as DNA, the CDR3 is TGTGCCAGCAGCTTACTCGGACAGGGGACATGCCTAAGGGAGCAGTACTTC.

This clone was seen a handful of times. The V and J genes are TRBV19 and TRBJ2-7; a weak D match, TRBD2 (6 bases). Between the trimmed V and J ends, which lost 0 bases and 3 bases, there was a span of 12 bases. The germline V gene encodes CDR1 LNHDA and CDR2 SQIVND (reference sequence). The CDR3 has 15 amino acids. As DNA, the CDR3 is TGTGCCAGTAGTATAGAAGGTAGCGGCGGCTACGAGCAGTACTTC. Its translation: CASSIEGSGGYEQYF. Drawing the rest from reference TRBV19 and TRBJ2-7, the complete variable domain is DGGITQSPKYLFRKEGQNVTLSCEQNLNHDAMYWYRQDPGQGLRLIYYSQIVNDFQKGDIAEGYSVSREKKESFPLTVTSAQKNPTAFYLCASSIEGSGGYEQYFGPGTRLTVT.

The chain joins TRBV5-4 to TRBJ1-6, with 11 positions matching TRBD1. Germline values: CDR1 SGHNT, CDR2 YYREEE (reference sequence). V was clipped by 5 bases and J by 7 bases; unmatched bases: 8. This CDR3 has 16 residues. The CDR3 bases are TGTGCCAGCAGATTCACCGGGACAGGGGGGAATTCACCCCTCCACTTT. Translation gives CASRFTGTGGNSPLHF.

The V call is TRBV30, the J call TRBJ2-7, with 11 positions matching TRBD1. J gave up 4 bases and V 0 bases, and 14 bases lay outside the gene matches. In germline, CDR1 is GTSNPN, CDR2 SVGIG (reference sequence). The CDR3 is 18 amino acids. The DNA for the CDR3 is TGTGCCTGGAGTGTCCGGGACAGGGGGTTTAAGGTCGCTTACGAGCAGTACTTC. This sequence encodes CAWSVRDRGFKVAYEQYF.

In its sample, this clone was seen a few times. The chain uses TRBV5-4 and TRBJ1-1; 8 bases fit TRBD1. There are 14 residues in the CDR3. Per germline, CDR1 SGHNT and CDR2 YYREEE (reference sequence). V lost 3 bases, J lost 6 bases, and 7 bases stayed unmatched. The CDR3 nucleotides read TGTGCCAGCAGCTGGAAGGACAGGGAAGCTGAAGCTTTCTTT. Translating it yields CASSWKDREAEAFF.

The CDR3 sequence is CASSHENRDRVSYEQYF. The CDR3 DNA follows: TGCGCCAGCAGCCACGAAAACCGGGACAGGGTCTCCTACGAGCAGTACTTC. The chain recombines TRBV4-1 with TRBJ2-7; 9 bases match TRBD1. CDR1 and CDR2 (germline): MGHRA, YSYEKL. The trim removed 3 bases at V and 0 bases at J, leaving 9 bases unmatched. This CDR3 is built from 17 residues.

The V and J genes are TRBV27 and TRBJ2-5, with D hard to call. The V and J ends lost 6 bases and 5 bases respectively, with 10 bases between them. This CDR3 region has 12 residues. Germline V CDR1 and CDR2: MNHEY, SMNVEV (reference sequence). CDR3 in amino acids: CASSIGGETQYF. The DNA for the CDR3 is TGTGCCAGCAGCATAGGCGGTGAGACCCAGTACTTC.

The V call is TRBV9, the J call TRBJ2-7; a weak D match, TRBD1 (5 bases). In germline, CDR1 is SGDLS, CDR2 YYNGEE. V lost 3 bases and J 6 bases, leaving 13 bases between the germline ends. The CDR3 covers 13 residues. The chain's CDR3 is CASSEGPLGEQYF. Written as DNA, the CDR3 is TGTGCCAGCAGCGAGGGGCCCCTTGGCGAGCAGTACTTC.

This rearrangement joins TRBV9 to TRBJ2-4, with a weak D call TRBD1 (6 bases). Trimming took 4 bases from V and 0 from J, leaving 14 bases between them. The CDR3 sequence is 16 residues long. Germline loops: CDR1 SGDLS, CDR2 YYNGEE. The CDR3: CASSSQGQLAKNIQYF. In nucleotides, the CDR3 is TGTGCCAGCAGCTCTCAGGGGCAGCTAGCCAAAAACATTCAGTACTTC.

The rearrangement links TRBV9 to TRBJ1-1, with TRBD1 identical over 10 bases. Germline V CDR1 and CDR2: SGDLS, YYNGEE. With V trimmed by 3 bases and J by 6 bases, 8 bases remained unmatched. The CDR3 is 15 residues long. The CDR3 DNA reads as TGTGCCAGCAGCGGACAGGGACAGGGGCCCCCTGAAGCTTTCTTT. As protein: CASSGQGQGPPEAFF.